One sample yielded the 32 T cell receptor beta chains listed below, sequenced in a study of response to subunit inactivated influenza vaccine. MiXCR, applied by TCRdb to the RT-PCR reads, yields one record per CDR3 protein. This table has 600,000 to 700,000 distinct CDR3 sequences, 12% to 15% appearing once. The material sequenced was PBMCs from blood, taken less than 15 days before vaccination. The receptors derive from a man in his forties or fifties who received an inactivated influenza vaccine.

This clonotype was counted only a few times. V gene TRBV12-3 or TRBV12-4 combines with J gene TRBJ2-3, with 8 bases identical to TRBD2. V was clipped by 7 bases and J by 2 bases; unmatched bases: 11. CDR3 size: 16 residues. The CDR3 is CASTPRTSGNTDTQYF. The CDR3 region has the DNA TGTGCCAGCACCCCCCGTACTAGCGGTAACACAGATACGCAGTATTTT.

The CDR3 DNA reads TGTGCCAGCAGCCCCGGGGATTATCTAGCCAAAAACATTCAGTACTTC. Encoded protein: CASSPGDYLAKNIQYF. The rearrangement links TRBV3-1 to TRBJ2-4, with a weak D call TRBD2 (5 bases). CDR3 length: 16 amino acids. The V gene lost 4 bases and the J gene lost 0 bases, with 13 bases spanning the gap. CDR1 is LGHDT and CDR2 is YNNKEL in the germline V gene (reference sequence).

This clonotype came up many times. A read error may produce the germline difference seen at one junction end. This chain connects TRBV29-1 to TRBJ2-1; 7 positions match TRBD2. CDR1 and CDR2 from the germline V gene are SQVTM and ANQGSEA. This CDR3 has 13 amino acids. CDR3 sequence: CSPREDSSNEQFF. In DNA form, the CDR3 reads TGCAGCCCCCGGGAGGATTCCTCCAATGAGCAGTTCTTC.

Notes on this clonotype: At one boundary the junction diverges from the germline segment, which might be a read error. In DNA, the CDR3 is TGTGCCACCAGCAGAGGGACAGGGATAGGGGAACTGTTTTTT. This sequence encodes CATSRGTGIGELFF. The chain joins TRBV15 to TRBJ2-2, with 8 nucleotides matching TRBD1. Germline V CDR1 and CDR2: LNHNV, YYDKDF (reference sequence). The CDR3 sequence is 14 residues long.

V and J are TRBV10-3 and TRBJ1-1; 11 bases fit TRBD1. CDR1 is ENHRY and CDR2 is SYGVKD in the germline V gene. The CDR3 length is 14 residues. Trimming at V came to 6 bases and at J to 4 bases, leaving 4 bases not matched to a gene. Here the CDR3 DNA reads TGTGCCATCAGAGCCGGGACAGGGGGCACTGAAGCTTTCTTT. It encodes CAIRAGTGGTEAFF.

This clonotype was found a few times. CDR3 in amino acids: CASSLDYGSYNEQFF. The DNA of the CDR3 is TGCGCCAGCAGCTTGGACTACGGCTCCTACAATGAGCAGTTCTTC. V and J are TRBV5-1 and TRBJ2-1; D ambiguous. The CDR3 consists of 15 residues. Germline CDR1 is SGHRS and CDR2 is YFSETQ. Trimming shortened V by 0 bases and J by 0 bases, and 7 bases separated the two germline ends.

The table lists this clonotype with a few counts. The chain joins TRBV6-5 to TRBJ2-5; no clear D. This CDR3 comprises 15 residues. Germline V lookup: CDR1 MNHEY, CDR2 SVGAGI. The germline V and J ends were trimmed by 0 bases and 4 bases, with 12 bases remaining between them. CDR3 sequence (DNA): TGTGCCAGCAGTTACTCGAACCTGGGCGGAGAGACCCAGTACTTC. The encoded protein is CASSYSNLGGETQYF.

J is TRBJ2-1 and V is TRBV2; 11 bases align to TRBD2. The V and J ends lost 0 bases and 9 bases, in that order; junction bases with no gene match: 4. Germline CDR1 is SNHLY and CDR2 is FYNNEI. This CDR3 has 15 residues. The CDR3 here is CASSEALAGGREQFF. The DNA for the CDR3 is TGTGCCAGCAGTGAAGCGCTAGCGGGAGGTCGTGAGCAGTTCTTC. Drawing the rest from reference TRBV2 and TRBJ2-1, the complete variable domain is EPEVTQTPSHQVTQMGQEVILRCVPISNHLYFYWYRQILGQKVEFLVSFYNNEISEKSEIFDDQFSVERPDGSNFTLKIRSTKLEDSAMYFCASSEALAGGREQFFGPGTRLTVL.

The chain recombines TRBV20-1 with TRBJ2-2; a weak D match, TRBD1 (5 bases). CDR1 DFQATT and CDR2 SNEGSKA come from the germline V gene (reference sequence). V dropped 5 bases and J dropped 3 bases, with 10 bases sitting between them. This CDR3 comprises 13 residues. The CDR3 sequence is CSAGPRDTGELFF. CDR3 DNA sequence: TGCAGTGCTGGACCCAGGGACACCGGGGAGCTGTTTTTT.

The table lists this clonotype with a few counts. The CDR3, as DNA: TGTGCCAGCAGACGTCAGGACAGCGTGAACACTGAAGCTTTCTTT. Protein sequence: CASRRQDSVNTEAFF. This rearrangement joins TRBV6-1 to TRBJ1-1; TRBD1 is a possible D gene (6 bases). Germline CDR1 MNHNS, CDR2 SASEGT. V was clipped by 6 bases and J by 0 bases, with 14 bases between them. The CDR3 is 15 amino acids.

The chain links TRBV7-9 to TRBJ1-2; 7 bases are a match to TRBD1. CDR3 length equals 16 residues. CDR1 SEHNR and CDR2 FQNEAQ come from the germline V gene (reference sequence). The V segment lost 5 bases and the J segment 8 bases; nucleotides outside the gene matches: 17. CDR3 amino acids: CASSPSLFTGDVGYTF. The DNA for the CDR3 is TGTGCCAGCAGCCCCAGTCTATTTACAGGGGACGTAGGCTACACCTTC.

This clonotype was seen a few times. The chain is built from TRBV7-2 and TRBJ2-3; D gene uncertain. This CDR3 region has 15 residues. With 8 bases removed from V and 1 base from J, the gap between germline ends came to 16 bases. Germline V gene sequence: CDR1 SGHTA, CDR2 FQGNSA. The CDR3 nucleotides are TGTGCCAGCGGAGATATACGGTGGGGCACAGATACGCAGTATTTT. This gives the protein CASGDIRWGTDTQYF.

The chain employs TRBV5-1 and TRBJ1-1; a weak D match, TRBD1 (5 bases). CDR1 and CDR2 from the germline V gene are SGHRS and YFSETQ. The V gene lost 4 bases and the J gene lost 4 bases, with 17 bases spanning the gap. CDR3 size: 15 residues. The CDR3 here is CASSQGHGGGTEAFF. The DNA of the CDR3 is TGCGCCAGCAGCCAAGGACACGGCGGAGGCACTGAAGCTTTCTTT.

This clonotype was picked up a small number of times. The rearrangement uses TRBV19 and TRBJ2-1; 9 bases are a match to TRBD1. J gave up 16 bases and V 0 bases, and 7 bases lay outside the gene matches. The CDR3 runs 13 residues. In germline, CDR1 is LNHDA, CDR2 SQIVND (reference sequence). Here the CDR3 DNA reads TGTGCCAGTAGTATAGACACGGGACAGGGTAAATTCTTC. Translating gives CASSIDTGQGKFF. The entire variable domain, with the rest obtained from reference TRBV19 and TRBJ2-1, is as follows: DGGITQSPKYLFRKEGQNVTLSCEQNLNHDAMYWYRQDPGQGLRLIYYSQIVNDFQKGDIAEGYSVSREKKESFPLTVTSAQKNPTAFYLCASSIDTGQGKFFGPGTRLTVL.

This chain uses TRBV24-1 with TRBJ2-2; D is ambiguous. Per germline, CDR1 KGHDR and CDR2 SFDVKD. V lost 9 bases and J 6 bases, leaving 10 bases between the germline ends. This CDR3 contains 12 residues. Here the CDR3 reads CATFGGSGELFF. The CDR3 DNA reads TGTGCCACCTTTGGTGGGTCCGGGGAGCTGTTTTTT.

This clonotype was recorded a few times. CDR3 bases: TGTGCCAGCAGCTTAGTTGGGAGCATGAACACTGAAGCTTTCTTT. It codes for CASSLVGSMNTEAFF. The chain recombines TRBV7-2 with TRBJ1-1; D gene ambiguous. Looked up from germline, CDR1 is SGHTA and CDR2 is FQGNSA. CDR3 size: 15 residues. V lost 1 base and J 0 bases, leaving 9 bases between the germline ends.

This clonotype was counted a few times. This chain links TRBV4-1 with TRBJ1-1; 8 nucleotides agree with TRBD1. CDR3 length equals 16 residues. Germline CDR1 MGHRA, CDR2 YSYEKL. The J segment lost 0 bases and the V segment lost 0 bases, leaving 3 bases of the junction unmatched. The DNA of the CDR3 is TGCGCCAGCAGCCAAGATGACAGGGGAATGAACACTGAAGCTTTCTTT. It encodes CASSQDDRGMNTEAFF.

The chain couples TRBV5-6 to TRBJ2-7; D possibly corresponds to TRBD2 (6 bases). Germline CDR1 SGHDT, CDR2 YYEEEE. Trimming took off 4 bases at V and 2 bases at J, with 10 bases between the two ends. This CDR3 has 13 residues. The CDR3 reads CASSTRLAYEQYF. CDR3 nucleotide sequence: TGTGCCAGCAGCACCAGACTAGCCTACGAGCAGTACTTC.

The CDR3 reads CASSPTGSNYGYTF. CDR3 DNA: TGTGCCAGCAGCCCAACAGGCTCTAACTATGGCTACACCTTC. The rearrangement uses TRBV12-3 or TRBV12-4 and TRBJ1-2, with D possibly being TRBD1 (5 bases). The CDR3 is 14 residues long. Trimming stripped 6 bases from V and 0 bases from J, with 11 bases between.

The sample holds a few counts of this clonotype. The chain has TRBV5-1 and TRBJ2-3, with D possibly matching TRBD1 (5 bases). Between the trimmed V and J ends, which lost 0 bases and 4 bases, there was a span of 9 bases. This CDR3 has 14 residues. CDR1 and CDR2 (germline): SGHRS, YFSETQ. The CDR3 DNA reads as TGCGCCAGCAGCTTGGAGGGGTGGGCAGATACGCAGTATTTT. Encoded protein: CASSLEGWADTQYF.

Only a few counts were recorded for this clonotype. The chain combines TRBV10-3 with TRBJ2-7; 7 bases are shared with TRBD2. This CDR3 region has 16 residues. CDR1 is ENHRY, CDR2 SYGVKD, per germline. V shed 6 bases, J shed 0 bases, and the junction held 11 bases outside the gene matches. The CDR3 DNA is TGTGCCATCAGGACCGGGACTAACATTCACTCCTACGAGCAGTACTTC. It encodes CAIRTGTNIHSYEQYF.

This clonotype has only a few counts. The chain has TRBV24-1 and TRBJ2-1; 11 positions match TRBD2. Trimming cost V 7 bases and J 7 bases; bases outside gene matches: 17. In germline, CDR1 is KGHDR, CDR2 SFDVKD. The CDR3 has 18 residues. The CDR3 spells CATSATQNLAGGRNEQFF. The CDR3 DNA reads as TGTGCCACCAGCGCAACCCAAAACCTAGCGGGAGGCCGAAATGAGCAGTTCTTC.

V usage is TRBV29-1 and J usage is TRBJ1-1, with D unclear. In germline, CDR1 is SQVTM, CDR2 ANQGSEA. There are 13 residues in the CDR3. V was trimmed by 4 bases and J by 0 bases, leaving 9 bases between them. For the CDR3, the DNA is TGCAGCGTTGCCCGGGCCCTGAACACTGAAGCTTTCTTT. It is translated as CSVARALNTEAFF.

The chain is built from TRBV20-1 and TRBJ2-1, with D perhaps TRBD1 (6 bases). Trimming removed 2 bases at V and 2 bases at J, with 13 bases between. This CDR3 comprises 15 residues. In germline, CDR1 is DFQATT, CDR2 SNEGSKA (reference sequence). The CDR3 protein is CSARKGELAYNEQFF. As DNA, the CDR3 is TGCAGTGCTAGAAAGGGGGAACTAGCCTACAATGAGCAGTTCTTC.

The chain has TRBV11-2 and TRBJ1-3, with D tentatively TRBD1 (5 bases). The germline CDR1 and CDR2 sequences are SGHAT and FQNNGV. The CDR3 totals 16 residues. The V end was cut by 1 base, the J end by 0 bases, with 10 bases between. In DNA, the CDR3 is TGTGCCAGCAGCTTAGGGCCTGGGGGCTCTGGAAACACCATATATTTT. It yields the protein CASSLGPGGSGNTIYF.

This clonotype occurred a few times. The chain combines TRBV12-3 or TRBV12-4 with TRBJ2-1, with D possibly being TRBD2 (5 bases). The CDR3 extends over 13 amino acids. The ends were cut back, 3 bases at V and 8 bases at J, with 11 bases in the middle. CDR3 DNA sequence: TGTGCCAGCAGTTTCCGGGAAGGTTATGAGCAGTTCTTC. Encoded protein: CASSFREGYEQFF.

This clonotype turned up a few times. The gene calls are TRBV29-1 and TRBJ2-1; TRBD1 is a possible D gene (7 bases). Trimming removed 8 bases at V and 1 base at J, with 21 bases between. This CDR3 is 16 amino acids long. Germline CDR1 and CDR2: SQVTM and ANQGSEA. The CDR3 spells CSTKEGAYSSYNEQFF. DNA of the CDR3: TGCAGCACCAAGGAGGGGGCCTACTCTTCCTACAATGAGCAGTTCTTC.

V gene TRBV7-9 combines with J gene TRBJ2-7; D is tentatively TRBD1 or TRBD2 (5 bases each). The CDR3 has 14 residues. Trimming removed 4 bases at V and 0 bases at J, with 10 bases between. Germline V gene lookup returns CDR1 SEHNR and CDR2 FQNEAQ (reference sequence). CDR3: CASSSGARSYEQYF. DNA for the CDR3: TGTGCCAGCAGCTCCGGGGCCCGCTCCTACGAGCAGTACTTC.

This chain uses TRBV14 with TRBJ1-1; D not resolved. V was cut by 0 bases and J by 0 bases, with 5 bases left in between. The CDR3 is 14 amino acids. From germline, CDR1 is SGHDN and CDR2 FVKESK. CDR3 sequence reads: CASSQDAMNTEAFF. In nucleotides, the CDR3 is TGTGCCAGCAGCCAAGATGCCATGAACACTGAAGCTTTCTTT.

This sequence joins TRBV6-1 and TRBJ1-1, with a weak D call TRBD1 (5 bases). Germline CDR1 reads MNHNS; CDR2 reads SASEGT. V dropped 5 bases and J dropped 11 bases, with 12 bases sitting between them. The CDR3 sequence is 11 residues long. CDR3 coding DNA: TGTGCCAGCAGTAGTGGGGGTCGGGCTTTCTTT. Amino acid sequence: CASSSGGRAFF.

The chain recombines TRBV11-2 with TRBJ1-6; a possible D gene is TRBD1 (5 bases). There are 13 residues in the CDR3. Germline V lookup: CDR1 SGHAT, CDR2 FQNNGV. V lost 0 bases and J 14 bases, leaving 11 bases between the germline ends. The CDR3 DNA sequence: TGTGCCAGCAGCTTAGAGGGTGGGGCAACCCTCCACTTT. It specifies CASSLEGGATLHF.

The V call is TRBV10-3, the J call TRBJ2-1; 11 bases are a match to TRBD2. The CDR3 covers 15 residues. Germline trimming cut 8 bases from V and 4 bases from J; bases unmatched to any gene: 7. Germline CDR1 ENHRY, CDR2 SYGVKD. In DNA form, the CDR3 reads TGTGCCATCGGGGAGGGACTAGCGGATTACAATGAGCAGTTCTTC. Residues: CAIGEGLADYNEQFF.